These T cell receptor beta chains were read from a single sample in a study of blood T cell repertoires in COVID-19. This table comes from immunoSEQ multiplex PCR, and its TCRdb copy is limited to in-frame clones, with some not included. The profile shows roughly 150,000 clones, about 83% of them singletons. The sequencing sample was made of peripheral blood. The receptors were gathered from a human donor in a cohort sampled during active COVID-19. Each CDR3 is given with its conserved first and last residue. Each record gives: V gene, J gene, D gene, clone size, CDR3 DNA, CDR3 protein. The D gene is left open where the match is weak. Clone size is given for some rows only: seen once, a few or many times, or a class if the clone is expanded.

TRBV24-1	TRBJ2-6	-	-	TGTGCCACCGAGGACTCTGGGGCCAACGTCCTGACTTTC	CATEDSGANVLTF
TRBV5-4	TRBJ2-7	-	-	TGTGCCAGCAGCTTGGGAAGCGGGACAGGCTCGACCTACGAGCAGTACTTC	CASSLGSGTGSTYEQYF
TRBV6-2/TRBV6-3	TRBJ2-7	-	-	TGTGCCAGCAGTTACGCACAGGGTGCCTACGAGCAGTACTTC	CASSYAQGAYEQYF
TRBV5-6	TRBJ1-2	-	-	TGTGCCAGCCATGGGGCGGGGCAGGATTACCGTGGCTACACCTTC	CASHGAGQDYRGYTF
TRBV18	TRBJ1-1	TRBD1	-	TGTGCCAGCTCACGCAGGGACAGGGCGAACACTGAAGCTTTCTTT	CASSRRDRANTEAFF
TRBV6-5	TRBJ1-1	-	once	TGTGCCAGCAGCGCAGTGAACACTGAAGCTTTCTTT	CASSAVNTEAFF
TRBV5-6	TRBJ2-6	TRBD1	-	TGTGCCAGCAGCTTGGCCGGGACAGGGGTTTTCTCAGGGGCCAACGTCCTGACTTTC	CASSLAGTGVFSGANVLTF
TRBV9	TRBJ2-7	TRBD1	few	TGTGCCAGCAGCGGCGGGACAGGGATTCACGAGCAGTACTTC	CASSGGTGIHEQYF
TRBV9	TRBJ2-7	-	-	TGTGCCAGCAGCGGCAGGGCGGGATCGAGAGAGCAGTACTTC	CASSGRAGSREQYF
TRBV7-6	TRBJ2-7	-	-	TGTGCCAGCAGCCCGGGAGAAACCTACGAGCAGTACTTC	CASSPGETYEQYF
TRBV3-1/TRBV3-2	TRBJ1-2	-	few	TGTGCCAGCAGCCAAGCCGGAGTTAACTATGGCTACACCTTC	CASSQAGVNYGYTF
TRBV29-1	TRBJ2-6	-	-	TGCAGCGTCGAAACAGGTCCGGGGGCCAACGTCCTGACTTTC	CSVETGPGANVLTF
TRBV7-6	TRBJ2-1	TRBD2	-	TGTGCCAGCAGCTCCTACGAGCGGGGTGGGGGGCAGTTCTTC	CASSSYERGGGQFF
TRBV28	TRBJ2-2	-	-	TGTGCCACACCCAGGGATCAGAGCGGGGAGCTGTTTTTT	CATPRDQSGELFF
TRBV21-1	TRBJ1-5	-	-	TGTGCCAGCGTCCCTGGGGCAGGCGATCAGCCCCAGCATTTT	CASVPGAGDQPQHF
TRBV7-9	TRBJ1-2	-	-	TGTGCCAGCAGCTCCACTTTACAGGGTCGCGATGGCTACACCTTC	CASSSTLQGRDGYTF
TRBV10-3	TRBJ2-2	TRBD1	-	TGTGCCATCATGACCGGGACAGGTAACACCGGGGAGCTGTTTTTT	CAIMTGTGNTGELFF
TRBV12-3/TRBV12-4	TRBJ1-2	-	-	TGTGCCAGCAGTTTAGACAGGTTCTATGGCTACACCTTC	CASSLDRFYGYTF
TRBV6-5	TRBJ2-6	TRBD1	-	TGTGCCAGCAGGACAGGGGCTGGGGCCAACGTCCTGACTTTC	CASRTGAGANVLTF
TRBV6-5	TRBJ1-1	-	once	TGTGCCAGCTATTCCTCCACTGAAGCTTTCTTT	CASYSSTEAFF
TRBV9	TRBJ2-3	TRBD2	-	TGTGCCAGCAGCGACCAAGCGGGGTACACAGATACGCAGTATTTT	CASSDQAGYTDTQYF
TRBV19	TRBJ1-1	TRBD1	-	TGTGCCAGTAGTTGGGGACAGGGGGCCAGATACACTGAAGCTTTCTTT	CASSWGQGARYTEAFF
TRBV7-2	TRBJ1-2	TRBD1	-	TGTGCCAGCAGCTTCGGACAGGGGGCGCTCGGCTACACCTTC	CASSFGQGALGYTF
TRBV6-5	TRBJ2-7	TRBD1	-	TGTGCCAGCAGCTACGGGACAGGGGTTTATGAGCAGTACTTC	CASSYGTGVYEQYF
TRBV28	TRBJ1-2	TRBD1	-	TGTGCCAGCAGTCGTTCTCGGACAGGGGAAGTCTATGGCTACACCTTC	CASSRSRTGEVYGYTF
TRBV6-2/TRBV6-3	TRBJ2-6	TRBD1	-	TGTGCCAGCAGTACAGGGGGTGGGGCCAACGTCCTGACTTTC	CASSTGGGANVLTF
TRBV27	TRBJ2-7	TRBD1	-	TGTGCCAGCAGTTTCGGACAGGGGAACTACGAGCAGTACTTC	CASSFGQGNYEQYF
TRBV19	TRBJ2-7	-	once	TGTGCCAGTAGTATAGATCGGGGGAGCGAGCAGTACTTC	CASSIDRGSEQYF
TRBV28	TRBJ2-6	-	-	TGTGCCAGCCAGGTCCCTGTTCCTGGGGCCAACGTCCTGACTTTC	CASQVPVPGANVLTF
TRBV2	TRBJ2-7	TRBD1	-	TGTGCCAGCAGGGGACAGGGTGCCTACGAGCAGTACTTC	CASRGQGAYEQYF
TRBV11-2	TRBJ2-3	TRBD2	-	TGTGCCAGCAGCTCCTCTAGCGGGAGCCTCAGGGGGCAGTATTTT	CASSSSSGSLRGQYF
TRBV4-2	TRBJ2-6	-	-	TGTGCCAGCAGCCAAGATGTTGGTGGCGGGCTAGGCTCTGGGGCCAACGTCCTGACTTTC	CASSQDVGGGLGSGANVLTF
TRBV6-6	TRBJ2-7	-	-	TGTGCCAGCAGTACACACACCTCCTACGAGCAGTACTTC	CASSTHTSYEQYF
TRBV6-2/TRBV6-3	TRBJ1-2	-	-	TGTGCCAGCAGTGAGCCGTATGGCTACACCTTC	CASSEPYGYTF
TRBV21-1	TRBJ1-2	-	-	TGTGCCAGCAGCCCTGTCGCTACCTATGGCTACACCTTC	CASSPVATYGYTF
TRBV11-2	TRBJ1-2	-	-	TGTGCCAGCAGCTTAGACCGCCGGACAAGCTATGGCTACACCTTC	CASSLDRRTSYGYTF
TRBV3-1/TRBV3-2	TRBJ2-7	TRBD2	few	TGTGCCAGCAGCCGCAGACTAGCGGGATCCTACGAGCAGTACTTC	CASSRRLAGSYEQYF
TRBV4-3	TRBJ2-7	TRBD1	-	TGCGCCAGCAGCCAAAACAGGGGGCCCTCCGAGCAGTACTTC	CASSQNRGPSEQYF
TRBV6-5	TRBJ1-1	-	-	TGTGCCACCTGGCAATACACTGAAGCTTTCTTT	CATWQYTEAFF
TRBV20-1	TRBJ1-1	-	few	TGCAGTGCTAGTCTACAAGTGGGGCCGACAACAGCTGAAGCTTTCTTT	CSASLQVGPTTAEAFF
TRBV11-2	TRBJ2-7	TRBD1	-	TGTGCCAGCAGCCAAGACAGGGACTACGAGCAGTACTTC	CASSQDRDYEQYF
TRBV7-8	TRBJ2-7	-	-	TGTGCCAGCAGCTTAAAAGCGGCCTCCTACGAGCAGTACTTC	CASSLKAASYEQYF
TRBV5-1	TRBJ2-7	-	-	TGCGCCAGCAGCGTAAATACTCAGGGTTCCTACGAGCAGTACTTC	CASSVNTQGSYEQYF
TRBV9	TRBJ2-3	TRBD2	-	TGTGCCAGCAGCGGAAACCCGACTAGCGGGGCCCCCACAGATACGCAGTATTTT	CASSGNPTSGAPTDTQYF
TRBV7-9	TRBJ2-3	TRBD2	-	TGTGCCAGCAGCTTCACTAGCGGGAGAAAATCAGATACGCAGTATTTT	CASSFTSGRKSDTQYF
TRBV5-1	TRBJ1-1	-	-	TGCGCCAGCAGGGGAAACAGGATGAACACTGAAGCTTTCTTT	CASRGNRMNTEAFF
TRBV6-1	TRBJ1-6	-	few	TGTGCCAGCAGTGAAGCGCTTGAGGAGGCACCCCTCCACTTT	CASSEALEEAPLHF
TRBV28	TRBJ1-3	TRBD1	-	TGTGCCAGCAGGTCACCGGGACAGGGGGCCGGAAACACCATATATTTT	CASRSPGQGAGNTIYF
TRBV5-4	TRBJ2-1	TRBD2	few	TGTGCCAGCAGCTTATCTAGCGGGAGGACCAATGAGCAGTTCTTC	CASSLSSGRTNEQFF
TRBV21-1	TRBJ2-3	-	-	TGTGCGAGGGCGGAAGATACGCAGTATTTT	CARAEDTQYF
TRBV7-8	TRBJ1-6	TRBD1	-	TGTGCCAGCAGCTTGGACAGGCCCTCACCCCTCCACTTT	CASSLDRPSPLHF
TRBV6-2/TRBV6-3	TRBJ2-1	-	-	TGTGCCAGCAGCCCCAGAACCTACAATGAGCAGTTCTTC	CASSPRTYNEQFF
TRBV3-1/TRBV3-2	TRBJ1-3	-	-	TGTGCCAGCAGCCCCGGGAGTTCTGGAAACACCATATATTTT	CASSPGSSGNTIYF
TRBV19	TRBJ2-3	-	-	TGTGCCAGTAGTATTACGTCGCTACGGGAGTCAGATACGCAGTATTTT	CASSITSLRESDTQYF
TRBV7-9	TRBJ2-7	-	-	TGTGCCAGCAGCTTGGCCTGGAGTGACGAGCAGTACTTC	CASSLAWSDEQYF